The 8 T cell receptor beta chains presented below share a single source sample, sequenced in a study of shared clonotypes between healthy human individuals. Sequencing was performed with immunoSEQ multiplex PCR; in TCRdb, only in-frame clones are kept and a portion is missing. The sample holds some 2,500,000 clones, 93% seen once. Sequencing was done on a sample of naive CD4+ T cells from PBMCs. Stated subset: CD45RA+ positively selected. These receptors were obtained from a man aged 18 to 30 in good health. Some clones in this sample may be carry-over from other donors' samples.

The V call is TRBV5-1, the J call TRBJ2-1, with D possibly being TRBD1 (6 bases). Germline values: CDR1 SGHRS, CDR2 YFSETQ. The V end was cut by 0 bases, the J end by 5 bases, with 21 bases between. The CDR3 contains 18 residues. CDR3 in amino acids: CASSLEGGGGWDHNEQFF. The DNA of the CDR3 is TGCGCCAGCAGCTTGGAAGGTGGTGGGGGCTGGGATCACAATGAGCAGTTCTTC.

This clone occurred a few times. The V call is TRBV5-1, the J call TRBJ2-5; no clear D gene. The CDR3 is made up of 16 amino acids. V was cut by 0 bases and J by 4 bases, with 16 bases left in between. Per the germline V gene, CDR1 is SGHRS and CDR2 is YFSETQ. CDR3: CASSLGVHRFGETQYF. In nucleotides, the CDR3 is TGCGCCAGCAGCTTGGGAGTCCATCGGTTTGGAGAGACCCAGTACTTC.

The chain has TRBV27 and TRBJ2-1; D is unclear. The CDR3 runs 12 residues. Trimming pared 8 bases from V and 8 bases from J, leaving 13 bases between. CDR1 and CDR2 (germline): MNHEY, SMNVEV (reference sequence). The CDR3: CASGRVIDEQFF. The CDR3 DNA is TGTGCCAGCGGTAGGGTTATCGATGAGCAGTTCTTC.

Written as DNA, the CDR3 is TGCGCCAGCAGCCCGACAGGGAGCAATCAGCCCCAGCATTTT. It yields the protein CASSPTGSNQPQHF. The chain couples TRBV4-1 to TRBJ1-5; 7 bases fit TRBD1. The CDR3 is 14 residues long. Losses at the gene ends were 4 bases for V and 1 base for J; bases not matched to a gene: 1. CDR1 is MGHRA and CDR2 is YSYEKL in the germline V gene.

This clone appeared a single time. For the CDR3, the DNA is TGCGCCAGCAGCTCGACAGGGTGGTCGGATGATGAAAAACTGTTTTTT. It yields the protein CASSSTGWSDDEKLFF. The chain is built from TRBV5-1 and TRBJ1-4; TRBD1 aligns across 7 bases. Germline CDR1 is SGHRS and CDR2 is YFSETQ. Losses at the gene ends were 3 bases for V and 6 bases for J; bases not matched to a gene: 11. The CDR3 contains 16 residues.

A single count supports this clone. J is TRBJ2-7 and V is TRBV7-2, with a tentative D call TRBD1 (6 bases). Looked up from germline, CDR1 is SGHTA and CDR2 is FQGNSA. CDR3 length: 14 amino acids. V shed 1 base and J shed 5 bases, with 12 bases lying between them. CDR3 nucleotides: TGTGCCAGCAGCTTAGAGGCAGGGGCGGACGAGCAGTACTTC. Protein sequence: CASSLEAGADEQYF.

V and J are TRBV5-6 and TRBJ2-5, with a tentative D call TRBD2 (6 bases). The V gene's germline CDR1 is SGHDT and CDR2 YYEEEE. The CDR3 is 15 amino acids. V dropped 0 bases and J dropped 2 bases, with 11 bases sitting between them. CDR3 loop: CASSLGWRGQETQYF. CDR3 DNA: TGTGCCAGCAGCTTGGGGTGGCGGGGACAAGAGACCCAGTACTTC.

The chain carries TRBV5-4 and TRBJ1-6; 8 bases agree with TRBD1. There are 14 residues in the CDR3. The V gene end was trimmed by 7 bases and the J gene end by 8 bases; junction bases not matched to a gene: 8. Germline values: CDR1 SGHNT, CDR2 YYREEE (reference sequence). CDR3 region: CASSNGQGHSPLHF. DNA of the CDR3: TGTGCCAGCTCTAATGGACAGGGACATTCACCCCTCCACTTT.